Detailed here is one T cell receptor beta chain. Its antigen is currently not known. The gene nomenclature and germline references here are murine. The CDR3 goes on 1 residue after the read ends, and that part is filled in from the germline J gene. The library was obtained by the immunoSEQ multiplex PCR assay. TCRbeta CDR3 sequencing was done by Adaptive Biotechnologies at survey depth, reporting CDR3 sequences, V/J genes, productive frequency and template counts. Amplification of TCR beta CDR3 regions was performed from genomic DNA rather than from RNA. As for the authors' bioinformatics: Pairwise repertoire overlap between tissues was quantified with Jensen-Shannon divergence, where 1 means complete divergence and 0 identical. Based on pairwise JSD values, tissues were grouped by single-linkage agglomerative hierarchical clustering, and the results were shown as dendrograms. GLIPH2 was run on all patient samples with simulation_depth 1000, kmer_min_depth 3, cdr3_length_cutoff 8, keeping groups with more than two unique CDR3s. A standardized tissue-overlap score extrapolated Jaccard GLIPH-group overlap across patients to a standard repertoire size of 1000 clones. Linear mixed-effect models, with tissue as a fixed effect and individual as a random effect, were used to test how diversity related to clinical or experimental variables. TCRdb limited this immuneACCESS table to in-frame rearrangements with V and J called. A share of clones is missing; checked studies link under half to unresolved V genes, and the rest is unexplained. Clonal size and the V and J genes are those of that table, whereas D and trimming came from the DNA. Counted in this sample were roughly 4,700 clones; almost 40% of them appeared once. The top ten hold under 25% of the sample.

The sample belongs to a study of tissue T cells after allogeneic stem cell transplantation (dated by TCRdb to between 2022 and 2023). In terms of the full investigation: TCR beta repertoires were profiled across many tissues obtained from research autopsies of patients with and without GVHD, as well as in mouse models of GVHD. The human part of the study was a prospective observational study with no blinding and no randomization.

Measured from the cysteine to the phenylalanine, the CDR3 is 11 residues long. Sequencing covers 30 bases of the CDR3, shown here with the frame starting at base 1. A distance of 6 bases separates the germline ends of V and J, which lose 4 bases and 6 bases respectively. The germline V gene encodes CDR1 LGHNA and CDR2 YSYQKL. The sample's time point label, decoded: mouse harvest day 14 after allogeneic transplant. Each mouse graft, delivered by tail vein injection, combined 10^6 splenic CD5+ T cells with 10^7 T-cell-depleted bone marrow cells. A major MHC-mismatch B6 (H2b) into BALB/c (H2d) model was used to model mouse GVHD, and tissues were profiled at day 7 or 14. Mouse tissues and retro-orbital blood were harvested on day 7 or 14 post-transplant using separate sterile tools per animal; livers were flushed beforehand. Before genomic DNA was isolated with the DNeasy Blood & Tissue Kit, mouse tissues were minced with razor blades in buffered saline.

Points the paper makes about the study in general: Within patients, how anatomically similar tissues were was a major factor shaping TCR repertoire composition, regardless of disease or transplant status. Which tissue TCRs were alloreactive or antigen-specific was not determined in the study, and some clones might have been persisting host cells. The patient cohort was small and varied clinically, and sampling depth was recognized as a limitation. Only a few T cell clones appeared in more than one patient, yet motif-based clustering showed tissue-specific repertoire signatures that were shared between patients. Blood and spleen T cells captured only a limited portion of the TCR repertoire detected in tissues, in both patients and mice.

The receptor was isolated from a female BALB/c mouse given C57BL/6 T cells with graft-versus-host disease after an allogeneic hematopoietic cell transplant. Sequences were obtained from gut tissue. Rearrangement joined TRBV2 to TRBJ1-1, with TRBD1 perhaps the D gene, on 5 matching bases. The CDR3 amino acid sequence is: CASSPRAEVFF. CDR3 DNA (partial): TGTGCCAGCAGCCCCAGGGCAGAAGTCTTC.